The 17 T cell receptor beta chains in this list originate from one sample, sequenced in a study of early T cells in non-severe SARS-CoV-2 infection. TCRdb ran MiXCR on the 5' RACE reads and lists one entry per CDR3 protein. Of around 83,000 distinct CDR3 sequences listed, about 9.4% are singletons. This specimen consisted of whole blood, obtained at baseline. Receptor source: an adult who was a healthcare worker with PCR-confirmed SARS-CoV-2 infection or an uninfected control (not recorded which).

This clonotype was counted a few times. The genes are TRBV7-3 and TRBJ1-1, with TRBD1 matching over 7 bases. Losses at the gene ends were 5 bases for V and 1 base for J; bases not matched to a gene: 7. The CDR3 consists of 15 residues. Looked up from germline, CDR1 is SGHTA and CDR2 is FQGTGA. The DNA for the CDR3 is TGTGCCAGCAGCCTAGACAGGGTTCCGAACACTGAAGCTTTCTTT. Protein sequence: CASSLDRVPNTEAFF.

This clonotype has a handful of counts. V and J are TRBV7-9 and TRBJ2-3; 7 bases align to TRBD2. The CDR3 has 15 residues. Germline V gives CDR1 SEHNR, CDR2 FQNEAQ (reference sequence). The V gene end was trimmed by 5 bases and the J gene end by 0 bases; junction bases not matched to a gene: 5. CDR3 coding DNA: TGTGCCAGCAGCCAAGGGACTACAAGCACAGATACGCAGTATTTT. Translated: CASSQGTTSTDTQYF.

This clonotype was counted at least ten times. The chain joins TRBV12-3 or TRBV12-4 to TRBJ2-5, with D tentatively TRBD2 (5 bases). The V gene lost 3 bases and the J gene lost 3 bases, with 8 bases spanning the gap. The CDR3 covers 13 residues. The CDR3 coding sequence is TGTGCCAGCAGTTTGGTGAGGGAAGAGACCCAGTACTTC. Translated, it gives CASSLVREETQYF.

As DNA, the CDR3 is TGTGCCAGTTACAAACAGGGTATTGGGGGCTCTGGCTACACCTTC. This codes for CASYKQGIGGSGYTF. V and J are TRBV28 and TRBJ1-2, with a tentative D call TRBD1 (6 bases). There are 15 residues in the CDR3. The V gene's germline CDR1 is MDHEN and CDR2 SYDVKM. V was cut by 9 bases and J by 7 bases, with 24 bases left in between.

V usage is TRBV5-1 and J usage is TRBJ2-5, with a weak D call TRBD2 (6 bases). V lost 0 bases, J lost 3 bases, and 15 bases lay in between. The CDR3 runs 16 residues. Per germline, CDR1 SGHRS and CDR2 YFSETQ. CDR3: CASSLAGTVAEETQYF. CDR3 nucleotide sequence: TGCGCCAGCAGCTTGGCCGGGACTGTAGCGGAAGAGACCCAGTACTTC.

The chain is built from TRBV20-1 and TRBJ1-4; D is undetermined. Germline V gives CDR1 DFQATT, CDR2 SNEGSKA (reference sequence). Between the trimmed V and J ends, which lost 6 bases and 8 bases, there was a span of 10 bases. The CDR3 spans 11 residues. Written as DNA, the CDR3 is TGCAGTGCCACACTGGGGGAAAAACTGTTTTTT. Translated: CSATLGEKLFF.

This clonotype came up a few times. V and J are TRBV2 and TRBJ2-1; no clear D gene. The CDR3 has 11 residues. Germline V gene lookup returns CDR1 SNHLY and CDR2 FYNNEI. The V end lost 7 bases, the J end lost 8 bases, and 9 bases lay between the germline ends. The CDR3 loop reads CASKRSDEQFF. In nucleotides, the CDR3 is TGTGCCAGCAAGAGGTCGGATGAGCAGTTCTTC. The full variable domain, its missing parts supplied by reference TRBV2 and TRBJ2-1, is EPEVTQTPSHQVTQMGQEVILRCVPISNHLYFYWYRQILGQKVEFLVSFYNNEISEKSEIFDDQFSVERPDGSNFTLKIRSTKLEDSAMYFCASKRSDEQFFGPGTRLTVL.

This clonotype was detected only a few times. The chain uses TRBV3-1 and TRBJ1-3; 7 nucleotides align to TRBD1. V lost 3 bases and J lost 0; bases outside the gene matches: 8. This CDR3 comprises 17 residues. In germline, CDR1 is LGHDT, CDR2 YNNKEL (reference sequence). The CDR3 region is CASSHGTVTFSGNTIYF. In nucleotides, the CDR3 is TGTGCCAGCAGCCACGGGACAGTCACCTTCTCTGGAAACACCATATATTTT.

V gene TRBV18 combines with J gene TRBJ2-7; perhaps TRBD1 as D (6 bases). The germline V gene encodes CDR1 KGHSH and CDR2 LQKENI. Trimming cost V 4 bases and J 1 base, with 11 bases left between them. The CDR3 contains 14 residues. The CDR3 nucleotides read TGTGCCAGCTCACGGGACACCTCATCCTACGAGCAGTACTTC. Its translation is CASSRDTSSYEQYF.

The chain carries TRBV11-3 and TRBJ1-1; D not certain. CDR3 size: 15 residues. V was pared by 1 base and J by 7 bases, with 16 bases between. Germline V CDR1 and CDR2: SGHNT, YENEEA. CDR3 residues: CASSLGSGKGNEAFF. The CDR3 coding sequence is TGTGCCAGCAGCTTAGGCTCAGGCAAAGGGAATGAAGCTTTCTTT.

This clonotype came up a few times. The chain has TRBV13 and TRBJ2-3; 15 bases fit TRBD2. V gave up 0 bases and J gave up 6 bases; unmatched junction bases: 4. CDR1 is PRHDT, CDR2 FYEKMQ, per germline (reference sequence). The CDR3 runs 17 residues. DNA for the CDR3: TGTGCCAGCAGCTTAGGCCAGGGACTAGCGGGAGGCGATACGCAGTATTTT. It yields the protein CASSLGQGLAGGDTQYF.

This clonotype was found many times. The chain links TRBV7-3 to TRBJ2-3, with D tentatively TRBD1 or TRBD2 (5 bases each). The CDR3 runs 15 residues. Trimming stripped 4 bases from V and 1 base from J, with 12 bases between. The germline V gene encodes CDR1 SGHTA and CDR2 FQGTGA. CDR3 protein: CASSSWGSRTDTQYF. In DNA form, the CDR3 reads TGTGCCAGCAGCTCTTGGGGGTCTCGCACAGATACGCAGTATTTT.

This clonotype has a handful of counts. This CDR3 is CASSYIRAVSNEQFF. The CDR3 DNA reads TGTGCCAGCAGCTACATTAGGGCCGTATCGAATGAGCAGTTCTTC. The V and J genes are TRBV7-2 and TRBJ2-1; no firm D call. Per germline, CDR1 SGHTA and CDR2 FQGNSA. Trimming took off 4 bases at V and 7 bases at J, with 17 bases between the two ends. This CDR3 contains 15 residues.

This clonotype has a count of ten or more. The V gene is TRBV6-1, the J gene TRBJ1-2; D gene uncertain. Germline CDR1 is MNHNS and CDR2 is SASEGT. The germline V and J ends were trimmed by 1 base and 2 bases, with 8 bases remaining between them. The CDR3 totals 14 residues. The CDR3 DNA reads TGTGCCAGCAGTGAAGGCGGAGAGAACTATGGCTACACCTTC. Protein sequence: CASSEGGENYGYTF.

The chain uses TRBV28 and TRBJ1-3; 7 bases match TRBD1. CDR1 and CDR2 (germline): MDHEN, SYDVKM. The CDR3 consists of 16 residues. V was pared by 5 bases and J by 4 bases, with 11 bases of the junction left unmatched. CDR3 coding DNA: TGTGCCAGCAGTCCAAGACAGGGCCTGGGGGGAAACACCATATATTTT. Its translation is CASSPRQGLGGNTIYF.

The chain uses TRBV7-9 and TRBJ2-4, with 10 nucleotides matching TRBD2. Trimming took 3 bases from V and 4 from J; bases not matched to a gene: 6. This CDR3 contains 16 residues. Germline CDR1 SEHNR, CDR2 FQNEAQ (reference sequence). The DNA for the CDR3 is TGTGCCAGCAGCTTTCTAGCGGGAGAGGGGAAAAACATTCAGTACTTC. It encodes CASSFLAGEGKNIQYF.

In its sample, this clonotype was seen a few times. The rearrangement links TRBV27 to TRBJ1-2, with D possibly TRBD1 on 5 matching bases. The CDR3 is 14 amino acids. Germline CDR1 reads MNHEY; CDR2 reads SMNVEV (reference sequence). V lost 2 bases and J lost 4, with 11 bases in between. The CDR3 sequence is CASSLDGTVYGYTF. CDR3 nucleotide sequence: TGTGCCAGCAGTTTAGACGGGACGGTCTATGGCTACACCTTC.